This is a list of T cell receptor beta chains from one sample in a study of shared clonotypes between healthy human individuals. Clones were sequenced by immunoSEQ multiplex PCR, and TCRdb holds only the in-frame ones, with some missing. The table lists roughly 2.1 million clones, roughly 91% of them singletons. Sequencing was performed on naive CD8+ T cells from PBMCs. All receptors derive from a man younger than 35 in good health. Some clones in this sample may be carry-over from other donors' samples. CDR3s include the opening cysteine and the closing phenylalanine or tryptophan. The order of the fields is clone size, V gene, D gene, J gene, CDR3 protein, CDR3 DNA. A D gene is named only where the DNA matches it firmly. The size field is filled for only some rows; it gives once, few, many or a size class.

>.|TRBV27|TRBD2|TRBJ2-7
CASSFSTSGSYEQYF
TGTGCCAGCAGTTTCTCGACTAGCGGGAGTTACGAGCAGTACTTC
>.|TRBV30|.|TRBJ2-2
CAWGRGTGELFF
TGTGCCTGGGGACGGGGGACCGGGGAGCTGTTTTTT
>.|TRBV15|.|TRBJ2-6
CATSSSRDSGANVLTF
TGTGCCACCAGCAGTAGCCGAGACTCTGGGGCCAACGTCCTGACTTTC
>once|TRBV27|TRBD1|TRBJ2-1
CASSPGTGGLNEQFF
TGTGCCAGCAGTCCCGGGACAGGGGGATTAAATGAGCAGTTCTTC
>.|TRBV7-8|TRBD2|TRBJ2-7
CASSLVGTSGIQGEQYF
TGTGCCAGCAGCTTAGTAGGGACTAGCGGGATACAGGGCGAGCAGTACTTC
>.|TRBV7-2|.|TRBJ1-4
CASSLIRRGPANEKLFF
TGTGCCAGCAGCTTAATAAGAAGAGGGCCAGCTAATGAAAAACTGTTTTTT
>.|TRBV7-6|TRBD2|TRBJ2-7
CASSFGTSGTYEQYF
TGTGCCAGCAGCTTCGGAACTAGCGGAACCTACGAGCAGTACTTC
>.|TRBV13|TRBD2|TRBJ2-1
CASSLHGRSFREQFF
TGTGCCAGCAGCTTACACGGGAGGAGTTTCCGGGAGCAGTTCTTC
>.|TRBV6-6|.|TRBJ2-5
CASSRETQYF
TGTGCCAGCAGCCGAGAGACCCAGTACTTC
>.|TRBV15|.|TRBJ1-1
CATSIGLNTEAFF
TGTGCCACCAGCATAGGGCTAAACACTGAAGCTTTCTTT
>.|TRBV6-1|TRBD2|TRBJ2-7
CASRLAGESYEQYF
TGTGCCAGCAGGCTAGCGGGGGAATCCTACGAGCAGTACTTC
>.|TRBV14|.|TRBJ1-4
CASSLSGEKLFF
TGTGCCAGCAGCTTATCGGGTGAAAAACTGTTTTTT
>.|TRBV7-2|TRBD2|TRBJ2-7
CASSQPSTSGASYEQYF
TGTGCCAGCAGCCAGCCGTCGACTAGCGGAGCCTCCTACGAGCAGTACTTC
>.|TRBV5-6|.|TRBJ1-3
CASSPAASAGNTIYF
TGTGCCAGCAGCCCGGCCGCGTCAGCTGGAAACACCATATATTTT
>.|TRBV5-6|.|TRBJ2-7
CASSLGAGVYEQYF
TGTGCCAGCAGCTTGGGGGCAGGGGTTTACGAGCAGTACTTC
>.|TRBV14|.|TRBJ2-5
CASSQGVSGKETQYF
TGTGCCAGCAGCCAAGGGGTTAGCGGAAAAGAGACCCAGTACTTC
>.|TRBV28|TRBD1|TRBJ1-1
CASSLGTGTEAFF
TGTGCCAGCAGTCTGGGGACAGGGACTGAAGCTTTCTTT
>.|TRBV5-1|TRBD2|TRBJ2-1
CASSSPFAGGLYNEQFF
TGCGCCAGCAGCTCCCCTTTTGCGGGAGGGCTTTACAATGAGCAGTTCTTC
>.|TRBV9|.|TRBJ2-7
CASSGAGAYEQYF
TGTGCCAGCAGCGGAGCAGGAGCCTACGAGCAGTACTTC
>.|TRBV7-9|.|TRBJ2-3
CASSLGGRREAQYF
TGTGCCAGCAGCTTAGGAGGGCGGAGGGAGGCGCAGTATTTT
>.|TRBV27|TRBD1|TRBJ1-5
CASSPWTGSNRPQHF
TGTGCCAGCAGTCCCTGGACAGGGTCCAATCGGCCCCAGCATTTT
>once|TRBV9|.|TRBJ2-7
CASSPRLLSYEQYF
TGTGCCAGCAGCCCCCGACTACTCTCCTACGAGCAGTACTTC
>.|TRBV7-9|.|TRBJ2-7
CASSFEQWSSYEQYF
TGTGCCAGCAGCTTCGAGCAGTGGAGCTCCTACGAGCAGTACTTC
>.|TRBV9|.|TRBJ2-5
CASSGETQETQYF
TGTGCCAGCAGCGGAGAGACCCAAGAGACCCAGTACTTC
>.|TRBV7-9|.|TRBJ2-7
CASSFPAGDSEQYF
TGTGCCAGCAGCTTTCCCGCCGGTGATAGCGAGCAGTACTTC
>.|TRBV7-6|.|TRBJ2-7
CASSLGGRESSYEQYF
TGTGCCAGCAGCTTAGGGGGACGGGAAAGCTCCTACGAGCAGTACTTC
>once|TRBV9|TRBD2|TRBJ2-1
CASSSRPTSGVSYNEQFF
TGTGCCAGCAGCTCTCGCCCGACTAGCGGGGTGTCCTACAATGAGCAGTTCTTC
>.|TRBV14|.|TRBJ2-7
CASSPVDSYYEQYF
TGTGCCAGCAGCCCTGTTGACAGCTACTACGAGCAGTACTTC
>.|TRBV7-9|TRBD1|TRBJ2-7
CASSSLTGGYEQYF
TGTGCCAGCAGCTCCTTGACAGGGGGCTACGAGCAGTACTTC
>.|TRBV18|.|TRBJ1-1
CASSPSSKNTEAFF
TGTGCCAGCTCCCCATCCAGCAAGAACACTGAAGCTTTCTTT
>.|TRBV27|.|TRBJ2-1
CASSLNNEQFF
TGTGCCAGCAGCCTCAACAATGAGCAGTTCTTC
>.|TRBV6-5|.|TRBJ1-1
CASLRTGNTEAFF
TGTGCCAGCCTACGGACGGGGAACACTGAAGCTTTCTTT
>.|TRBV27|.|TRBJ1-2
CASSFGTRTANYGYTF
TGTGCCAGCAGTTTCGGGACACGGACGGCTAACTATGGCTACACCTTC
>.|TRBV6-1|TRBD2|TRBJ2-1
CASSEYGVWASGSNEQFF
TGTGCCAGCAGTGAATACGGGGTTTGGGCTAGCGGGAGTAATGAGCAGTTCTTC
>once|TRBV11-2|.|TRBJ1-1
CASSLEGQAVPEAFF
TGTGCCAGCAGCTTAGAAGGCCAGGCCGTACCTGAAGCTTTCTTT
>.|TRBV13|TRBD1|TRBJ1-1
CASSLNIGTATMNTEAFF
TGTGCCAGCAGCTTAAACATTGGGACAGCAACTATGAACACTGAAGCTTTCTTT
>.|TRBV7-9|.|TRBJ1-5
CASSLAYSNQPQHF
TGTGCCAGCAGCCTAGCCTATAGCAATCAGCCCCAGCATTTT
>.|TRBV28|.|TRBJ2-7
CASRGPNYYYEQYF
TGTGCCAGCAGGGGCCCCAACTACTACTACGAGCAGTACTTC
>.|TRBV18|TRBD1|TRBJ2-7
CASSPSTGTGGYEQYF
TGTGCCAGCTCACCAAGTACCGGGACAGGGGGCTACGAGCAGTACTTC
>.|TRBV2|.|TRBJ1-1
CASSEALAGDLGEAFF
TGTGCCAGCAGTGAAGCGCTTGCAGGGGATCTAGGGGAAGCTTTCTTT
>.|TRBV9|TRBD2|TRBJ2-1
CASSPGLAGVNEQFF
TGTGCCAGCAGCCCTGGACTAGCGGGAGTCAATGAGCAGTTCTTC
>few|TRBV4-3|.|TRBJ2-2
CASSQGPNTGELFF
TGCGCCAGCAGCCAAGGTCCGAACACCGGGGAGCTGTTTTTT
>.|TRBV11-3|TRBD2|TRBJ2-1
CASSSILAGGPSEQFF
TGTGCCAGCAGCTCGATACTAGCGGGAGGGCCAAGTGAGCAGTTCTTC
>.|TRBV4-3|.|TRBJ2-5
CASSPGAGETQYF
TGCGCCAGCAGCCCGGGGGCTGGAGAGACCCAGTACTTC
>.|TRBV5-4|TRBD1|TRBJ1-2
CASSPRTGGLDGYTF
TGTGCCAGCAGCCCAAGGACAGGGGGCTTGGATGGCTACACCTTC
>.|TRBV7-9|TRBD2|TRBJ2-7
CASSSGRYEQYF
TGTGCCAGCAGCAGCGGGAGATACGAGCAGTACTTC
>.|TRBV7-9|.|TRBJ1-3
CASSLPGDGYSGNTIYF
TGTGCCAGCAGCTTACCTGGGGACGGCTACTCTGGAAACACCATATATTTT
>.|TRBV5-1|TRBD2|TRBJ2-1
CASSVSGRADEQFF
TGCGCCAGCAGCGTTAGCGGGAGGGCCGATGAGCAGTTCTTC